This paragraph covers one TCR beta chain sequence. This receptor's antigen is unknown. There are no base qualities to consult, and no much larger clone falls within one base. This sample was included in a study of beta chain features in type 1 diabetes (dated by TCRdb to the late 2010s). With regard to the full study: Patients and healthy donors did not differ in mean age, gender distribution, total cell number or subset yield. Across all samples, fewer than 110,000,000 sorted cells were examined, and cell number per subset correlated strongly with RNA yield. The study compared the TCRB repertoires of sorted circulating CD4+ T cell subsets in recently diagnosed type 1 diabetes patients with those in matched healthy donors. Naive and central memory subsets were obtained from all 30 or so donors, but regulatory and stem cell-like memory subsets were isolated from only 8 patients and roughly 8 healthy donors. The investigation overall reported the following: A moderate but significant shortening of TCRB CDR3 length was observed in type 1 diabetes patients in all four CD4+ subsets. Naive, central memory and regulatory TCRB repertoires appeared to be more alike among patients than among healthy donors. Fewer insertions and more nucleotide deletions at VDJ recombination sites were observed in patients with type 1 diabetes, implying thymic rearrangement abnormalities. PCR might favor shorter templates, but patient and control samples were amplified and corrected together, so any skew would affect both groups equally. Because cDNA was sequenced instead of genomic DNA, highly expressing activated cells could be over-represented, though the groups showed no difference in activation or CD3 levels. Because small numbers of individuals were included in the HLA sub-analyses, any influence of HLA type on TCRB rearrangement was left unresolved.

All of the isolated RNA was reverse transcribed with the High Capacity cDNA Reverse Transcription Kit, so expressed TCRB transcripts were sequenced. Deep immunoSEQ sequencing was applied to naive, central memory and regulatory T cell samples, giving an average of about 3.57 million total reads per sample. Sorted cells were lysed in RLT buffer and RNA was extracted with DNase-treated RNeasy Micro or Mini kits, depending on cell number. To prevent cross-contamination, every cell subset was processed on its own, while patient and healthy donor samples were processed together. TCRB sequences were amplified from cDNA with the immunoSEQ multiplex PCR, producing 87-bp fragments spanning the CDR3 region. Sequencing of the amplicons was performed on the Illumina HiSeq platform. In the original analysis: Synthetic template baselines were used to correct PCR bias computationally, reads within Hamming distance 2 were collapsed together, and singletons that could not be merged were discarded. By aligning reads against IMGT, V, D and J genes, CDR3 length, and insertions or deletions at six rearrangement sites were assigned. Within each subset, clonotype counts were normalized to sorted cell number, after which true diversity and Gini coefficients were computed with the tcR R package. The overlap coefficient, calculated on TCRB nucleotide sequences, was used to quantify repertoire sharing. Out-of-frame TCRB sequences from naive cells were analyzed as a proxy for the pre-selection repertoire. Entries here come from immuneACCESS through TCRdb and include only in-frame sequences with V and J called. Some clones fail to appear in such tables; in the studies checked, an unresolved V gene covers under half of the shortfall, and the cause of the remainder is unknown. V and J calls and clone size are as listed in that table; D and trimming were resolved from the DNA. This sample has hundreds of thousands of clones in its table, and 15% to 17% of those were observed once. More than 0.08% of the sample lies in the top ten.

The germline V gene (reference sequence) sets CDR1 to SEHNR and CDR2 to FQNEAQ. Its CDR3 holds 16 amino acids, cysteine through phenylalanine. Only CDR3 DNA remains: 48 bases, in frame from the first base. After removal of 5 bases from V and 1 base from J, the junction retains 9 bases not matched to a gene. A single peripheral blood draw of about 116 mL on average was collected from each donor into heparinised tubes. Using a panel that included CD45RO, CCR7, CD25, CD127, CD95 and CD27, naive, central memory, regulatory and stem cell-like memory CD4+ T cells were sorted on a BD FACSAria II. All sorted populations exceeded 95% purity. Right away, PBMCs were isolated by Lymphoprep density gradient centrifugation and were stained directly, with no culture step. So that batch effects would be minimized, each experiment stained and sorted samples in pairs, pairing one healthy donor with one patient.

The sequenced material came from naive CD4+ T cells from blood. Taken with the paper, the label for cell subset or site translates to: true naive CD4+ T cells. This sequence uses TRBV7-9 and TRBJ2-7, with 9 middle bases fitting TRBD2. The source is a man younger than 35 in good health. In nucleotides, the sequence is TGTGCCAGCAGCCCCACGTCAACTAGCGGGTCCTACGAGCAGTACTTC. This translates into CASSPTSTSGSYEQYF.